This TCR beta chain comes out of a study of OX40 agonist ivuxolimab in advanced cancers. Here immunoSEQ multiplex PCR was the method, and the copy in TCRdb shows in-frame clones only, minus some. This sample yields around 26,000 clones, of which about 81% are seen a single time; about 25% belongs to the top ten. The source is an adult with an advanced solid tumor such as melanoma, head and neck, liver or kidney cancer. Sequenced here: CD4+ or CD8+ T cells sorted from blood, sampled in a trial of the OX40 agonist ivuxolimab.

The CDR3 reads CASSFGQGGSYEQYF. CDR3 DNA: TGTGCCAGCAGCTTCGGACAGGGAGGCTCCTACGAGCAGTACTTC. This sequence joins TRBV7-3 and TRBJ2-7; 8 bases match TRBD1. J lost 0 bases, V lost 3 bases, and 4 bases had no gene match. The germline gives CDR1 SGHTA, CDR2 FQGTGA. This CDR3 contains 15 residues.